This T cell receptor beta chain came from a study of PD-1 blockade in classical Hodgkin lymphoma (dated by TCRdb to between 2020 and 2021). Background on the whole study: Nivolumab dosing was 3 mg/kg intravenously every 2 weeks, continuing until either disease progression or unacceptable toxicity. To define a peripheral blood immune signature of response to PD-1 blockade in classical Hodgkin lymphoma, the study combined TCR beta sequencing with CyTOF.

Here is what the overall study found, with its caveats: Patients starting nivolumab less than 1 year after ASCT had lower diversity and were excluded from later analyses to avoid confounding by immune reconstitution. Baseline TCR diversity was reported to be lower in newly diagnosed patients than in healthy donors, and even lower in relapsed/refractory patients. The study covered only a single clinical trial cohort, and the causes of the repertoire differences, possibly disease activity or prior therapy, were still not defined. CD4+ but not CD8+ TCR diversity rose significantly by C4D1 (p=0.0027 vs p=0.16), most apparent in complete responders (p=0.02). Baseline diversity similar to that of newly diagnosed patients was observed in trial patients achieving complete response, whereas significantly lower diversity was observed in partial responders and progressors.

Trimming takes 2 bases from V and 0 bases from J, and the germline ends sit 10 bases apart. For CDR1 and CDR2, the germline V gene lists SGHVS and FQNEAQ. The CDR3 holds 15 amino acids from the cysteine to the phenylalanine. The retained sequence is limited to the CDR3, 45 bases, with the frame set at the first base. The time point label, read with the paper, signifies: cycle 4 day 1 (C4D1), after less than seven weeks of nivolumab. Every trial patient had relapsed after autologous stem cell transplantation, and cohorts A, B and C differed in prior brentuximab vedotin exposure. The trial cohort was composed of over 50 patients with relapsed/refractory classical Hodgkin lymphoma, for whom complete response, partial response or progressive disease was recorded as best overall response. In the multi-cohort phase II CheckMate 205 trial, trial patients received single-agent nivolumab. An independent review committee assessed best overall response using the 2007 International Working Group response criteria. Trial PBMCs were collected immediately before nivolumab initiation (C1D1) and during therapy at cycle 2 day 1 and cycle 4 day 1. Peripheral blood was collected in 8 mL Vacutainer Cell Preparation Tubes, from which PBMCs were isolated by centrifugation and then cryopreserved.

Genomic DNA was extracted with the Qiagen DNeasy kit from unsorted PBMCs and from negatively selected CD4+ and CD8+ fractions. TCR beta CDR3 regions were subjected to amplification by immunoSEQ multiplex PCR with primers that anneal to V and J segments. A synthetic immune receptor repertoire was used to minimize amplification bias, and any residual bias was removed computationally once sequencing was done. From the authors' description of their analysis: Custom Python scripts were used to quantify repertoire diversity as the Shannon entropy index. Unsorted, CD4+ and CD8+ repertoires were examined separately, except in combined analyses, for which CD4+ and CD8+ sequences were merged in silico. A clone was considered expanded if an increase in frequency of at least 2-fold after treatment relative to C1D1 was found, and a pseudocount of 0.5 was applied to clones undetected at baseline. Clones with 0 or 1 copy at C1D1 were classified as singleton clones, and clones with 2 or more copies were classified as non-singleton clones. Clones expanded in unsorted samples were labelled as CD4+, CD8+ or unknown by matching protein sequences in sorted samples from the same patient. Wilcoxon tests were applied to paired samples to test diversity changes from C1D1 to C4D1. Entries here come from immuneACCESS through TCRdb and include only in-frame sequences with V and J called. Some clones fail to appear in such tables; in the studies checked, an unresolved V gene covers under half of the shortfall, and the cause of the remainder is unknown. V, J and clone size derive from that table, while D and trimming were established from the DNA sequence. Within this sample are 15,000 to 20,000 clones, with 83% of them counted one time only. Together, the top ten hold less than 15% of the sample.

As regards this clone: Its antigen remains undetermined. No clone much larger than this one lies a single base away; base qualities are absent.

The receptor comes from a human donor with classical Hodgkin lymphoma. This material consisted of peripheral blood mononuclear cells (PBMCs), taken before the fourth cycle of nivolumab. The V and J segments used are TRBV7-8 and TRBJ1-2; the best D guess is TRBD1, with 5 bases matching. The nucleotide sequence reads TGTGCCAGCAGCTTAATTCAGGGAGCTAACTATGGCTACACCTTC. Translated, this is CASSLIQGANYGYTF. The variable domain in full, with residues beyond the CDR3 obtained from the reference TRBV7-8 and TRBJ1-2 genes, is GAGVSQSPRYKVAKRGQDVALRCDPISGHVSLFWYQQALGQGPEFLTYFQNEAQLDKSGLPSDRFFAERPEGSVSTLKIQRTQQEDSAVYLCASSLIQGANYGYTFGSGTRLTVV.